The entry below gives a single T cell receptor (beta chain) sequence along with its context. Its antigen is not known. Documented time point: after dendritic cell vaccination, including at tumor progression/relapse. Patients had residual fresh-frozen tumor tissue and more than two years of survival data. Assay: immunoSEQ multiplex PCR; the TCRdb copy retains only in-frame clones and omits some. The table shows around 78,000 clones, with 85% occurring only once. This entry comes from a study of glioma-infiltrating T cells after dendritic cell vaccination. Turning to the study itself: Autologous tumor lysate was loaded overnight onto monocyte-derived dendritic cells grown about seven days with IL-4 and GM-CSF.

General observations from the study: Higher TCR clonality did not directly relate to longer survival.

The source material was blood, sampled after dendritic cell vaccination. The receptor's source is a human donor with glioblastoma.

The CDR3 here is CASSSSGTGGVNEKLFF. The CDR3 coding sequence is TGTGCCAGCAGCTCTTCAGGGACAGGGGGCGTTAATGAAAAACTGTTTTTT. V gene TRBV5-4 combines with J gene TRBJ1-4; TRBD1 aligns across 12 bases. Germline CDR1 and CDR2: SGHNT and YYREEE (reference sequence). CDR3 length equals 17 residues. V dropped 3 bases and J dropped 4; count of bases not matched to a gene: 7.